The 32 T cell receptor beta chains below all came from one sample that was sequenced in a study of T-cell reconstitution after alpha-beta-depleted transplantation in children. Library preparation (for TCRbeta) was performed with unique molecular identifiers. TCRdb analysed the PCR reads with MiXCR anew, one entry per CDR3 protein. The sample records 55,000 to 65,000 distinct CDR3 sequences, about 40% being singletons. The sequencing here drew on PBMCs, mostly from graft donor cells, taken 360 days after TCRalphabeta/CD19-depleted stem cell transplant. The receptors were gathered from a male patient under 18 who had a stem cell transplant for acute lymphoblastic leukemia, so the T cells may come from the graft donor.

The V gene is TRBV28, the J gene TRBJ2-1; 9 positions agree with TRBD1. This CDR3 contains 19 residues. Germline V CDR1 and CDR2: MDHEN, SYDVKM. V was pared by 4 bases and J by 8 bases, with 21 bases of the junction left unmatched. CDR3 residues: CASSWGLGRGQGRSDEQFF. Here the CDR3 DNA reads TGTGCCAGCAGTTGGGGATTGGGGAGAGGACAGGGGAGGTCCGATGAGCAGTTCTTC.

This clonotype turned up a few times. The chain combines TRBV29-1 with TRBJ2-5; D unclear. The CDR3 consists of 12 residues. In germline, CDR1 is SQVTM, CDR2 ANQGSEA. V was pared by 3 bases and J by 4 bases, with 9 bases between. The CDR3 DNA reads TGCAGCGTTGATTTAGAAGGAGAGACCCAGTACTTC. This translates into CSVDLEGETQYF.

The sample holds a few counts of this clonotype. The V call is TRBV27, the J call TRBJ2-2; 9 bases match TRBD2. The CDR3 extends over 15 amino acids. V dropped 3 bases and J dropped 11; count of bases not matched to a gene: 10. Germline CDR1 is MNHEY and CDR2 is SMNVEV (reference sequence). The CDR3 spells CASSLGRGGWEELFF. CDR3 coding DNA: TGTGCCAGCAGTTTGGGGCGGGGGGGATGGGAAGAGCTGTTTTTT.

This clonotype showed up just a few times. V and J are TRBV29-1 and TRBJ1-2; perhaps TRBD1 as D (5 bases). Trimming left V 0 bases short and J 2 bases short, with 10 bases between. The CDR3 runs 14 residues. Germline assignment: CDR1 SQVTM and CDR2 ANQGSEA. The CDR3 bases are TGCAGCGTTGAAGAAAGCAGGGCGAACTATGGCTACACCTTC. Encoded protein: CSVEESRANYGYTF.

This chain connects TRBV7-2 to TRBJ2-3; tentatively, D is TRBD2 (6 bases). CDR3 length equals 15 residues. The germline CDR1 and CDR2 sequences are SGHTA and FQGNSA. V shed 5 bases and J shed 0 bases, with 12 bases lying between them. CDR3 nucleotide sequence: TGTGCCAGCAGCCGGGAGCCGCAAAGCACAGATACGCAGTATTTT. As protein: CASSREPQSTDTQYF. Full variable domain (missing parts from reference TRBV7-2 and TRBJ2-3): GAGVSQSPSNKVTEKGKDVELRCDPISGHTALYWYRQSLGQGLEFLIYFQGNSAPDKSGLPSDRFSAERTGGSVSTLTIQRTQQEDSAVYLCASSREPQSTDTQYFGPGTRLTVL.

There are a few counts of this clonotype. The chain links TRBV6-1 to TRBJ2-1; D uncertain. Germline V lookup: CDR1 MNHNS, CDR2 SASEGT. This CDR3 spans 13 amino acids. V was trimmed by 6 bases and J by 3 bases, leaving 9 bases between them. The CDR3 DNA follows: TGTGCCAGCAGAAAGGACGGCTACAATGAGCAGTTCTTC. The encoded protein is CASRKDGYNEQFF.

This chain links TRBV7-8 with TRBJ1-1; D unclear. The V gene lost 4 bases and the J gene lost 5 bases, with 11 bases spanning the gap. The CDR3 has 13 amino acids. Germline lookup yields CDR1 SGHVS and CDR2 FQNEAQ. DNA of the CDR3: TGTGCCAGCAGCTCCCTCGCGGTGACTGAAGCTTTCTTT. Protein product: CASSSLAVTEAFF.

The genes are TRBV10-3 and TRBJ2-7, with D hard to call. The CDR3 contains 16 residues. Trimming pared 0 bases from V and 2 bases from J, leaving 14 bases between. Germline V gene sequence: CDR1 ENHRY, CDR2 SYGVKD. The CDR3 DNA follows: TGTGCCATCAGTGAGTCCGGGTCAGGTAGGACCTACGAGCAGTACTTC. Residues: CAISESGSGRTYEQYF.

This clonotype occurred many times. This chain uses TRBV12-3 or TRBV12-4 with TRBJ2-5, with D perhaps matching TRBD1 or TRBD2 (5 bases each). This CDR3 is 13 amino acids long. Between the trimmed V and J ends, which lost 3 bases and 4 bases, there was a span of 9 bases. The CDR3 DNA sequence: TGTGCCAGCAGTTTGGGACCCGGAGAGACCCAGTACTTC. Translating gives CASSLGPGETQYF.

The chain couples TRBV29-1 to TRBJ2-1; unclear D gene. The CDR3 sequence is 14 residues long. Germline assignment: CDR1 SQVTM and CDR2 ANQGSEA. V dropped 1 base and J dropped 0 bases, with 7 bases sitting between them. CDR3 in amino acids: CSVEGISSYNEQFF. DNA of the CDR3: TGCAGCGTTGAAGGGATTAGCTCCTACAATGAGCAGTTCTTC.

The rearrangement links TRBV20-1 to TRBJ1-1; 8 bases fit TRBD1. The length of the CDR3 is 11 residues. Germline-derived CDR1 and CDR2 are DFQATT and SNEGSKA (reference sequence). The CDR3: CSADRGTEAFF. CDR3 bases: TGCAGCGCCGACAGGGGCACTGAAGCTTTCTTT.

The genes are TRBV6-4 and TRBJ1-4; D perhaps matches TRBD1 (5 bases). The germline gives CDR1 MRHNA, CDR2 SNTAGT. V dropped 4 bases and J dropped 8 bases, with 14 bases sitting between them. The CDR3 is made up of 14 amino acids. The CDR3 sequence is CASSAGQGVEKLFF. The CDR3 DNA reads as TGTGCCAGCAGTGCGGGGCAGGGAGTCGAAAAACTGTTTTTT.

V gene TRBV29-1 combines with J gene TRBJ2-1; D perhaps matches TRBD1 (6 bases). The CDR3 is 13 amino acids. Germline V gene sequence: CDR1 SQVTM, CDR2 ANQGSEA. V lost 4 bases and J lost 8, with 15 bases in between. CDR3 bases: TGCAGCGTTGTATGGGTCCAGGGGTATGAGCAGTTCTTC. Its translation is CSVVWVQGYEQFF.

This clonotype was seen only a few times. The chain uses TRBV28 and TRBJ2-7; 7 bases align to TRBD1. The J segment lost 3 bases and the V segment lost 8 bases, leaving 4 bases of the junction unmatched. The CDR3 runs 12 residues. Looked up from germline, CDR1 is MDHEN and CDR2 is SYDVKM. CDR3 sequence (DNA): TGTGCCAGCTCGACAGGGTTCTACGAGCAGTACTTC. This translates into CASSTGFYEQYF.

The V gene is TRBV3-1, the J gene TRBJ1-3; perhaps TRBD1 as D (5 bases). CDR3 length equals 18 residues. The V end was cut by 6 bases, the J end by 3 bases, with 24 bases between. CDR1 LGHDT and CDR2 YNNKEL come from the germline V gene (reference sequence). CDR3 nucleotides: TGTGCCAGCAGTCCCCGAATCTCGACAGTATCGTTTGGAAACACCATATATTTT. Protein: CASSPRISTVSFGNTIYF. The full variable domain, with the rest looked up from reference TRBV3-1 and TRBJ1-3, is DTAVSQTPKYLVTQMGNDKSIKCEQNLGHDTMYWYKQDSKKFLKIMFSYNNKELIINETVPNRFSPKSPDKAHLNLHINSLELGDSAVYFCASSPRISTVSFGNTIYFGEGSWLTVV.

The rearrangement links TRBV2 to TRBJ2-7; D is tentatively TRBD1 or TRBD2 (5 bases each). V gave up 2 bases and J gave up 3 bases, with 23 bases separating them. Germline CDR1 SNHLY, CDR2 FYNNEI. This CDR3 spans 18 amino acids. In nucleotides, the CDR3 is TGTGCCAGCAGTGAATCCGGACACGGGTCGGAGCGGTACTACGAGCAGTACTTC. This codes for CASSESGHGSERYYEQYF.

This clonotype was seen a handful of times. This chain joins TRBV29-1 and TRBJ2-7; 8 bases match TRBD1. J lost 1 base, V lost 3 bases, and 5 bases had no gene match. This CDR3 is 14 amino acids long. The germline V gene encodes CDR1 SQVTM and CDR2 ANQGSEA. The CDR3 loop reads CSVEDRATSYEQYF. CDR3 coding DNA: TGCAGCGTTGAGGACAGGGCTACGTCCTACGAGCAGTACTTC.

The chain recombines TRBV7-3 with TRBJ2-2; perhaps D is TRBD1 or TRBD2 (6 bases each). Trimming took 7 bases from V and 7 from J, leaving 13 bases between them. The length of the CDR3 is 13 residues. Per germline, CDR1 SGHTA and CDR2 FQGTGA. The CDR3 reads CASTGGGGGELFF. The CDR3 nucleotides are TGTGCCAGCACCGGGGGCGGAGGCGGGGAGCTGTTTTTT.

The V call is TRBV12-3 or TRBV12-4, the J call TRBJ2-1; possible D gene TRBD2, 5 bases. The CDR3 runs 13 residues. The V end was cut by 5 bases, the J end by 7 bases, with 12 bases between. CDR3 sequence (DNA): TGTGCCAGCAGTGCACCCCCGGGAAATGAGCAGTTCTTC. This gives the protein CASSAPPGNEQFF.

The gene calls are TRBV4-3 and TRBJ2-7, with a possible D match to TRBD2 (5 bases). This CDR3 contains 16 residues. The germline gives CDR1 LGHNA, CDR2 YSLEER. V was shortened by 0 bases and J by 0 bases, with 12 bases between the two germline ends. The CDR3 region is CASSQEGGRHSYEQYF. DNA for the CDR3: TGCGCCAGCAGCCAAGAGGGCGGGCGTCACTCCTACGAGCAGTACTTC.

CDR3 DNA: TGTGCCAGCAGCCCGGGACTAGTTTTTGATACGCAGTATTTT. This translates into CASSPGLVFDTQYF. The chain has TRBV3-1 and TRBJ2-3, with 8 bases aligning to TRBD2. This CDR3 is 14 amino acids long. Germline values: CDR1 LGHDT, CDR2 YNNKEL (reference sequence). V trimming: 4 bases; J trimming: 6 bases; junction bases outside the gene matches: 6.

The V gene is TRBV5-1, the J gene TRBJ2-5; no definite D call. V shed 4 bases and J shed 1 base, with 8 bases lying between them. This CDR3 region has 13 residues. Germline V gives CDR1 SGHRS, CDR2 YFSETQ. CDR3 coding DNA: TGCGCCAGCAGCGAACCACTCCAAGAGACCCAGTACTTC. Translated: CASSEPLQETQYF.

The CDR3 protein is CASSFRMWGRVGYEQYF. In DNA, the CDR3 is TGTGCCAGCAGTTTTCGGATGTGGGGCAGGGTAGGATACGAGCAGTACTTC. The chain recombines TRBV12-3 or TRBV12-4 with TRBJ2-7, with TRBD1 as a possible D gene (5 bases). Trimming stripped 3 bases from V and 4 bases from J, with 22 bases between. The CDR3 loop spans 17 amino acids.

V and J are TRBV7-8 and TRBJ2-1, with D possibly TRBD2 on 7 matching bases. With 5 bases removed from V and 4 bases from J, the gap between germline ends came to 15 bases. CDR1 and CDR2 (germline): SGHVS, FQNEAQ. CDR3 size: 15 residues. CDR3 in DNA: TGTGCCAGCAGCGACAGACGGGGGGCTTACAATGAGCAGTTCTTC. This gives the protein CASSDRRGAYNEQFF.

This clonotype was picked up a small number of times. The chain is built from TRBV29-1 and TRBJ1-1; the D gene is possibly TRBD1 (5 bases). V dropped 6 bases and J dropped 4 bases, with 15 bases sitting between them. The CDR3 loop spans 13 amino acids. Per the germline V gene, CDR1 is SQVTM and CDR2 is ANQGSEA. CDR3 in amino acids: CSVGTTTGTEAFF. As DNA, the CDR3 is TGCAGCGTCGGGACTACGACGGGCACTGAAGCTTTCTTT.

The chain joins TRBV20-1 to TRBJ1-5; TRBD1 matches at 7 bases. V shed 3 bases, J shed 5 bases, and the junction held 7 bases outside the gene matches. From germline, CDR1 is DFQATT and CDR2 SNEGSKA (reference sequence). The CDR3 is 14 amino acids. Here the CDR3 reads CSASRTGRHQPQHF. The CDR3, as DNA: TGCAGTGCTAGCCGGACAGGCCGGCATCAGCCCCAGCATTTT.

This clonotype was detected only once. This sequence joins TRBV5-1 and TRBJ2-1; D uncertain. V was pared by 3 bases and J by 2 bases, with 12 bases between. The CDR3 is 15 amino acids. CDR1 is SGHRS and CDR2 is YFSETQ in the germline V gene. The CDR3 DNA follows: TGCGCCAGCAGCTCCCGGTATTGGACCTACAATGAGCAGTTCTTC. Translated: CASSSRYWTYNEQFF.

This clonotype was seen a few times. This rearrangement joins TRBV20-1 to TRBJ2-7, with 7 positions matching TRBD2. Per the germline V gene, CDR1 is DFQATT and CDR2 is SNEGSKA (reference sequence). Losses at the gene ends were 0 bases for V and 4 bases for J; bases not matched to a gene: 9. The CDR3 runs to 15 residues. The CDR3 here is CSARDMASGGYEQYF. The CDR3 DNA is TGCAGTGCTAGAGATATGGCCTCGGGGGGATACGAGCAGTACTTC.

Here the CDR3 reads CASSDTGTSGSDTQYF. CDR3 nucleotide sequence: TGTGCCAGCAGTGATACCGGGACTAGCGGGTCAGATACGCAGTATTTT. J is TRBJ2-3 and V is TRBV9; 12 positions match TRBD2. CDR1 is SGDLS, CDR2 YYNGEE, per germline. The CDR3 runs to 16 residues. The V segment lost 5 bases and the J segment 4 bases; nucleotides outside the gene matches: 8.

The rearrangement uses TRBV27 and TRBJ2-2; 11 bases agree with TRBD1. CDR1 is MNHEY and CDR2 is SMNVEV in the germline V gene (reference sequence). The CDR3 length is 14 residues. The junction had 4 bases not matched to a gene; V was cut back by 7 bases and J by 6 bases. The chain's CDR3 is CASISGQGAGELFF. The CDR3 DNA follows: TGTGCCAGCATATCGGGACAGGGGGCCGGGGAGCTGTTTTTT.

The chain has TRBV12-3 or TRBV12-4 and TRBJ1-2; D gene uncertain. This CDR3 has 14 residues. Trimming cost V 5 bases and J 4 bases, with 14 bases left between them. For the CDR3, the DNA is TGTGCCAGCAGTGACCCTCGGTGGGGCTATGGCTACACCTTC. Amino acid sequence: CASSDPRWGYGYTF.

The rearrangement uses TRBV19 and TRBJ1-1, with TRBD1 as a possible D gene (6 bases). Germline CDR1 LNHDA, CDR2 SQIVND (reference sequence). This CDR3 spans 14 amino acids. V was shortened by 5 bases and J by 1 base, with 11 bases between the two germline ends. CDR3 DNA: TGTGCCAGTAGTGTTCCGGGACAGAACACTGAAGCTTTCTTT. Protein product: CASSVPGQNTEAFF.